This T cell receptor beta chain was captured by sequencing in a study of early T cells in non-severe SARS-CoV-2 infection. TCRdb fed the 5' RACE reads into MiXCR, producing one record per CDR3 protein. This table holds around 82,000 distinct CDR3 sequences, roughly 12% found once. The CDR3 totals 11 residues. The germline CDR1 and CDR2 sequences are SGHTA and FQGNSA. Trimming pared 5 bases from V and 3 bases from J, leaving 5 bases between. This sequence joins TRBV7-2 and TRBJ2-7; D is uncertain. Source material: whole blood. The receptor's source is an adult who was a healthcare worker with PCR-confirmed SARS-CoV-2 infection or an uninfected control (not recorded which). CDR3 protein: CASSPLYEQYF. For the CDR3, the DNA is TGTGCCAGCAGCCCTCTCTACGAGCAGTACTTC.